Listed below are T cell receptor beta chains from one sample, sequenced in a study of CD8 T cells in ankylosing spondylitis. Via MiXCR, TCRdb re-called the 5' RACE reads, giving one row per CDR3 protein. The sample has 130,000 or so distinct CDR3 sequences; over 9.5% are singletons. The sample consisted of blood, either unsorted or a sorted T cell fraction (not recorded which). Receptors originate from a female donor with ankylosing spondylitis or in good health (not recorded which). CDR3s include the opening cysteine and the closing phenylalanine or tryptophan. D genes are given only for firm matches. Clone size is shown for a subset of rows, as once, few, many or a class of expanded clone.

J gene	clone size	CDR3 length	D gene	V gene	CDR3 protein	CDR3 DNA
TRBJ1-2	many	13	NA	TRBV28	CASTLTRSSGYTF	TGTGCCAGCACCCTGACCCGCTCGTCGGGCTACACCTTC
TRBJ2-2	many	15	NA	TRBV5-1	CASSLGLTNTGELFF	TGCGCCAGCAGCTTAGGCCTTACAAACACCGGGGAGCTGTTTTTT
TRBJ1-5	NA	15	TRBD1	TRBV6-5	CASSYNRGGNQPQHF	TGTGCCAGCAGTTACAACAGGGGTGGCAATCAGCCCCAGCATTTT
TRBJ2-7	NA	16	TRBD2	TRBV5-1	CASSWTLAGGAYEQYF	TGCGCCAGCAGCTGGACGCTAGCGGGAGGCGCCTACGAGCAGTACTTC
TRBJ2-1	NA	14	NA	TRBV11-1	CASSRPDSYNEQFF	TGTGCCAGCAGCCGTCCTGACAGTTACAATGAGCAGTTCTTC
TRBJ2-1	many	16	TRBD1	TRBV2	CASSGDRDSSSNEQFF	TGTGCCAGCAGTGGAGACCGGGACAGTAGTTCCAATGAGCAGTTCTTC
TRBJ2-1	many	19	TRBD2	TRBV12-5	CASGLVVTEAGGSYNEQFF	TGTGCTAGTGGTTTGGTAGTCACTGAAGCGGGGGGGTCCTACAATGAGCAGTTCTTC
TRBJ2-7	many	16	TRBD1	TRBV7-9	CASSPGGRTGLGEQYF	TGTGCCAGCAGCCCAGGCGGCCGGACAGGGCTCGGCGAGCAGTACTTC
TRBJ1-6	many	18	NA	TRBV19	CASSIVGKIGSYNSPLHF	TGTGCCAGTAGTATTGTGGGCAAGATTGGATCCTATAATTCACCCCTCCACTTT
TRBJ1-5	many	14	NA	TRBV12-3/TRBV12-4	CASSLGQTNQPQHF	TGTGCCAGCAGTTTGGGTCAGACCAATCAGCCCCAGCATTTT
TRBJ1-6	many	14	NA	TRBV7-2	CASSLAGLSSPLHF	TGTGCCAGCAGCTTAGCCGGGTTAAGTTCACCCCTCCACTTT
TRBJ1-1	few	15	TRBD1	TRBV12-3/TRBV12-4	CASSGRGQEVAEAFF	TGTGCCAGCAGTGGACGGGGACAGGAGGTCGCTGAAGCTTTCTTT
TRBJ2-5	few	13	NA	TRBV7-2	CASSLPGEETQYF	TGTGCCAGCAGCTTACCTGGGGAAGAGACCCAGTACTTC